The 28 T cell receptor beta chains presented below share a single source sample, sequenced in a study of T-cell reconstitution after alpha-beta-depleted transplantation in children. Unique molecular identifiers tagged the TCRbeta library. TCRdb recomputed calls from the PCR reads with MiXCR, one row per CDR3 protein. Among under 250,000 distinct CDR3 sequences, 20% to 30% were seen once, and the ten largest hold about 4.8%. The sample consisted of PBMCs, mostly from graft donor cells, taken 360 days after TCRalphabeta/CD19-depleted stem cell transplant. These receptors all come from a female patient aged 2-15 years who had a stem cell transplant for congenital amegakaryocytic thrombocytopenia, so the T cells may come from the graft donor.

This clonotype was counted only a few times. The V and J genes are TRBV20-1 and TRBJ2-7, with D hard to call. Germline lookup yields CDR1 DFQATT and CDR2 SNEGSKA (reference sequence). This CDR3 contains 12 residues. With 3 bases removed from V and 3 bases from J, the gap between germline ends came to 9 bases. CDR3 sequence: CSASVLDYEQYF. In DNA form, the CDR3 reads TGCAGTGCTAGTGTCCTCGACTACGAGCAGTACTTC.

This chain links TRBV28 with TRBJ1-6; 8 bases fit TRBD1. Trimming took 5 bases from V and 2 from J; bases not matched to a gene: 2. This CDR3 has 15 residues. CDR1 is MDHEN, CDR2 SYDVKM, per germline. The CDR3 DNA is TGTGCCAGCAGTATGGACAGGGCCTATAATTCACCCCTCCACTTT. It yields the protein CASSMDRAYNSPLHF.

The chain carries TRBV20-1 and TRBJ2-3; 10 nucleotides align to TRBD2. Germline V gene sequence: CDR1 DFQATT, CDR2 SNEGSKA (reference sequence). V lost 4 bases and J lost 1; bases outside the gene matches: 2. This CDR3 contains 14 residues. CDR3: CSATLAGRTDTQYF. The CDR3 nucleotides are TGCAGTGCTACACTAGCGGGACGCACAGATACGCAGTATTTT.

The chain combines TRBV19 with TRBJ2-7, with 7 bases that match TRBD2. Germline V lookup: CDR1 LNHDA, CDR2 SQIVND (reference sequence). There are 14 residues in the CDR3. V was pared by 3 bases and J by 4 bases, with 6 bases of the junction left unmatched. The CDR3 here is CASSIDSGVYEQYF. Written as DNA, the CDR3 is TGTGCCAGTAGTATTGACAGCGGGGTATACGAGCAGTACTTC.

The table lists this clonotype with many counts. The genes are TRBV10-3 and TRBJ2-1; D call uncertain. CDR1 ENHRY and CDR2 SYGVKD come from the germline V gene. The V end lost 7 bases, the J end lost 9 bases, and 19 bases lay between the germline ends. The length of the CDR3 is 14 residues. The CDR3 bases are TGTGCCATCACCAGCCTCAACAGTGGTGGTGAGCAGTTCTTC. Translating it yields CAITSLNSGGEQFF.

This chain connects TRBV20-1 to TRBJ2-3; D ambiguous. The CDR3 runs 12 residues. Trimming took 6 bases from V and 11 from J, leaving 18 bases between them. The germline gives CDR1 DFQATT, CDR2 SNEGSKA (reference sequence). The CDR3 here is CSALARQVLQYF. The DNA of the CDR3 is TGCAGTGCCCTCGCCCGGCAGGTCTTGCAGTATTTT.

This clonotype was found a few times. This CDR3 is missing its conserved last phenylalanine or tryptophan, likely due to a read error. The DNA is omitted, as the CDR3 cannot be located on it reliably, and the CDR3 follows TCRdb's listing. The gene calls are TRBV20-1 and TRBJ2-7; TRBD1, the table's D call, lacks a check against the DNA. The CDR3 numbers 9 amino acids, ends counted. Germline values: CDR1 DFQATT, CDR2 SNEGSKA (reference sequence). The CDR3 loop reads CSARPGTTI.

The V and J genes are TRBV15 and TRBJ2-3; D is tentatively TRBD1 or TRBD2 (5 bases each). The length of the CDR3 is 19 residues. The V end was cut by 5 bases, the J end by 1 base, with 25 bases between. The germline CDR1 and CDR2 sequences are LNHNV and YYDKDF (reference sequence). The CDR3 loop is CATSARRSGRHEGTDTQYF. Here the CDR3 DNA reads TGTGCCACCAGCGCACGAAGATCGGGACGACATGAGGGCACAGATACGCAGTATTTT. The entire variable domain, with the rest obtained from reference TRBV15 and TRBJ2-3, is as follows: DAMVIQNPRYQVTQFGKPVTLSCSQTLNHNVMYWYQQKSSQAPKLLFHYYDKDFNNEADTPDNFQSRRPNTSFCFLDIRSPGLGDTAMYLCATSARRSGRHEGTDTQYFGPGTRLTVL.

V and J are TRBV20-1 and TRBJ1-6; 7 nucleotides align to TRBD1. This CDR3 region has 13 residues. Germline lookup yields CDR1 DFQATT and CDR2 SNEGSKA (reference sequence). V lost 3 bases, J lost 9 bases, and 5 bases stayed unmatched. This CDR3 is CSASRGMVSPLHF. The CDR3 DNA is TGCAGTGCTAGCAGGGGGATGGTTTCACCCCTCCACTTT.

In this sample, this clonotype turned up a few times. The chain combines TRBV4-2 with TRBJ2-7, with 11 bases aligning to TRBD1. Unmatched junction bases numbered 6, after V lost 4 bases and J lost 4 bases. This CDR3 is 15 amino acids long. CDR1 and CDR2 (germline): LGHNA, YNFKEQ. DNA for the CDR3: TGTGCCAGCAGCCCGACCGGGACAGGGGGTTACGAGCAGTACTTC. As protein: CASSPTGTGGYEQYF.

The V gene is TRBV5-6, the J gene TRBJ2-2; no firm D call. Trimming cost V 7 bases and J 4 bases, with 14 bases left between them. This CDR3 has 14 residues. Germline loops: CDR1 SGHDT, CDR2 YYEEEE. CDR3 nucleotides: TGTGCCAGCGCAAGGCATCATAGCACCGGGGAGCTGTTTTTT. Protein product: CASARHHSTGELFF.

V is TRBV4-1 and J is TRBJ2-1, with TRBD2 matching 13 bases. Per the germline V gene, CDR1 is MGHRA and CDR2 is YSYEKL. The CDR3 has 20 amino acids. V was pared by 5 bases and J by 1 base, with 14 bases of the junction left unmatched. The CDR3 here is CASSFRWTSGSIVSYNEQFF. Written as DNA, the CDR3 is TGCGCCAGCAGCTTCCGGTGGACTAGCGGGAGTATTGTGTCCTACAATGAGCAGTTCTTC.

This clonotype has ten or more counts. V and J are TRBV2 and TRBJ2-7, with TRBD2 matching over 10 bases. The CDR3 has 15 residues. Trimming removed 4 bases from V and 1 base from J; junction bases left unmatched: 4. In germline, CDR1 is SNHLY, CDR2 FYNNEI. This CDR3 reads CASSGGTSASYEQYF. In DNA form, the CDR3 reads TGTGCCAGCAGTGGCGGGACTAGCGCTTCCTACGAGCAGTACTTC.

Only a few counts were recorded for this clonotype. V usage is TRBV20-1 and J usage is TRBJ1-3, with D uncertain. The CDR3 extends over 14 amino acids. Trimming took 4 bases from V and 0 from J, leaving 10 bases between them. The germline V gene encodes CDR1 DFQATT and CDR2 SNEGSKA (reference sequence). The CDR3 here is CSAIRGPSGNTIYF. The CDR3 coding sequence is TGCAGTGCTATTCGGGGTCCCTCTGGAAACACCATATATTTT.

The chain is built from TRBV12-3 or TRBV12-4 and TRBJ2-1, with 7 bases fitting TRBD2. After removal of 5 bases from V and 6 bases from J, the junction contained 4 bases not matched to a gene. The CDR3 is made up of 13 amino acids. The CDR3 loop is CASSTLAVNEQFF. In DNA form, the CDR3 reads TGTGCCAGCAGTACCCTAGCGGTCAATGAGCAGTTCTTC.

The sample holds a few counts of this clonotype. This sequence joins TRBV7-2 and TRBJ2-1, with TRBD2 matching over 14 bases. The CDR3 length is 17 residues. CDR1 and CDR2 from the germline V gene are SGHTA and FQGNSA. Losses at the gene ends were 1 base for V and 9 bases for J; bases not matched to a gene: 8. For the CDR3, the DNA is TGTGCCAGCAGCTTAGTGGGGCGACTAGCGGGAGGGTTTGAGCAGTTCTTC. It codes for CASSLVGRLAGGFEQFF.

The CDR3: CASSVGGGPDEQFF. In DNA, the CDR3 is TGTGCCAGCAGCGTAGGCGGAGGGCCGGATGAGCAGTTCTTC. The chain has TRBV9 and TRBJ2-1; weak D call: TRBD2 (6 bases). This CDR3 is 14 amino acids long. V gave up 0 bases and J gave up 8 bases, with 12 bases separating them. Germline V lookup: CDR1 SGDLS, CDR2 YYNGEE. Full variable domain (outside the CDR3, taken from reference TRBV9 and TRBJ2-1): DSGVTQTPKHLITATGQRVTLRCSPRSGDLSVYWYQQSLDQGLQFLIQYYNGEERAKGNILERFSAQQFPDLHSELNLSSLELGDSALYFCASSVGGGPDEQFFGPGTRLTVL.

The chain combines TRBV5-4 with TRBJ2-5; 11 bases line up with TRBD2. The CDR3 is 15 residues long. Looked up from germline, CDR1 is SGHNT and CDR2 is YYREEE (reference sequence). V was clipped by 2 bases and J by 5 bases; unmatched bases: 5. The CDR3 DNA is TGTGCCAGCAGCTTTAGCGGGAGGGGAGTGGAGACCCAGTACTTC. As protein: CASSFSGRGVETQYF.

The chain has TRBV6-1 and TRBJ1-1; 9 nucleotides match TRBD1. V trimming: 4 bases; J trimming: 10 bases; junction bases outside the gene matches: 7. The CDR3 has 13 residues. From germline, CDR1 is MNHNS and CDR2 SASEGT. This chain's CDR3 is CASSARDREAAFF. CDR3 sequence (DNA): TGTGCCAGCAGTGCCCGGGACAGGGAGGCAGCTTTCTTT.

This clonotype has just one count. The V call is TRBV2, the J call TRBJ1-6; D not resolved. Germline V gene data show CDR1 as SNHLY and CDR2 as FYNNEI. V lost 2 bases, J lost 7 bases, and 12 bases lay in between. The CDR3 contains 15 residues. CDR3 sequence (DNA): TGTGCCAGCAGTGAATTTTCGGGTTTGAATTCACCCCTCCACTTT. Translated, it gives CASSEFSGLNSPLHF.

The rearrangement joins TRBV10-3 to TRBJ2-1, with 10 bases aligning to TRBD1. The CDR3 extends over 14 amino acids. V lost 6 bases, J lost 8 bases, and 7 bases stayed unmatched. Germline V gene data show CDR1 as ENHRY and CDR2 as SYGVKD. CDR3 coding DNA: TGTGCCATCAGGACAGGGGGCGCTTGGGATGAGCAGTTCTTC. Encoded protein: CAIRTGGAWDEQFF.

This clonotype has a handful of counts. The chain uses TRBV10-2 and TRBJ2-7; D gene ambiguous. Germline lookup yields CDR1 WSHSY and CDR2 SAAADI. The V end lost 0 bases, the J end lost 1 base, and 7 bases lay between the germline ends. This CDR3 has 14 residues. The CDR3: CASSESRVSYEQYF. The CDR3 DNA follows: TGCGCCAGCAGTGAGTCAAGGGTATCCTACGAGCAGTACTTC.

The V gene is TRBV12-3 or TRBV12-4, the J gene TRBJ1-2, with 10 positions matching TRBD1. V dropped 3 bases and J dropped 3; count of bases not matched to a gene: 10. The CDR3 covers 17 residues. The CDR3 coding sequence is TGTGCCAGCAGTTTCACGACAGGGGGCTTTAGGTACTATGGCTACACCTTC. Encoded protein: CASSFTTGGFRYYGYTF.

This chain joins TRBV7-8 and TRBJ2-7; no clear D. Germline V gene sequence: CDR1 SGHVS, CDR2 FQNEAQ. Trimming pared 6 bases from V and 3 bases from J, leaving 15 bases between. This CDR3 is 14 amino acids long. The CDR3 region has the DNA TGTGCCAGCAGTTCCGACGGATCTCGCTACGAGCAGTACTTC. This sequence encodes CASSSDGSRYEQYF.

The V call is TRBV12-3 or TRBV12-4, the J call TRBJ2-7; 7 positions agree with TRBD1. The CDR3 runs 14 residues. After removal of 6 bases from V and 2 bases from J, the junction contained 7 bases not matched to a gene. The chain's CDR3 is CASRGQNQAYEQYF. CDR3 DNA: TGTGCCAGCAGGGGACAGAATCAGGCCTACGAGCAGTACTTC.

The chain has TRBV12-3 or TRBV12-4 and TRBJ2-3; TRBD1 might be the D (6 bases). CDR3 length equals 13 residues. Between the trimmed V and J ends, which lost 6 bases and 12 bases, there was a span of 19 bases. DNA of the CDR3: TGTGCCAGCAGCAAACCAGACCGGGACAATCAGTATTTT. Protein product: CASSKPDRDNQYF.

This clonotype was counted at least ten times. The rearrangement links TRBV12-3 or TRBV12-4 to TRBJ2-1; TRBD2 aligns across 8 bases. V lost 7 bases, J lost 2 bases, and 7 bases stayed unmatched. The CDR3 covers 15 residues. The CDR3 sequence is CASTLSSGPYNEQFF. The CDR3 DNA reads TGTGCCAGCACCCTCTCTAGCGGGCCCTACAATGAGCAGTTCTTC.

The rearrangement uses TRBV7-2 and TRBJ2-7; TRBD1 might be the D (7 bases). The V and J ends lost 5 bases and 4 bases respectively, with 12 bases between them. In germline, CDR1 is SGHTA, CDR2 FQGNSA. The CDR3 spans 13 residues. The chain's CDR3 is CASSPGGRYEQYF. For the CDR3, the DNA is TGTGCCAGCAGCCCAGGGGGGCGATACGAGCAGTACTTC.